The rows below give T cell receptor beta chains drawn from one sample of a study of shared clonotypes between healthy human individuals. Assay used: immunoSEQ multiplex PCR; TCRdb lists only in-frame clones, some missing. The sample records 2.3 million or so clones, more than 80% being singletons. The sequenced material came from naive CD4+ T cells from PBMCs. The source of these receptors is a man aged 18 to 29 in good health. Some clones in this sample may be carry-over from other donors' samples. Both conserved end residues are part of each CDR3. D genes are given only for firm matches. Not all rows give a size; the values are once, few, many and, for expanded clones, a class.

j_call | clone_size | d_call | v_call | cdr3_nt | cdr3_aa
TRBJ1-1 | . | . | TRBV19 | TGTGCCAGTAGTATAGTCCGCACTGAAGCTTTCTTT | CASSIVRTEAFF
TRBJ2-7 | . | . | TRBV28 | TGTGCCAGCAGTTTTTCCGGCGCCCCCTCCTACGAGCAGTACTTC | CASSFSGAPSYEQYF
TRBJ1-1 | . | . | TRBV5-6 | TGTGCCAGCAGCGGTTCGGACAGTCTTTCCACTGAAGCTTTCTTT | CASSGSDSLSTEAFF
TRBJ2-1 | . | TRBD1 | TRBV7-2 | TGTGCCAGCAGCTTAGCCGGGACAGCTTACAATGAGCAGTTCTTC | CASSLAGTAYNEQFF
TRBJ2-3 | . | . | TRBV5-4 | TGTGCCAGCAGCTTGAGCCAGGGGTACCTCACAGATACGCAGTATTTT | CASSLSQGYLTDTQYF
TRBJ1-1 | . | TRBD1 | TRBV11-2 | TGTGCCAGCAGCTTAAACAGGGGTGTCCCTGAAGCTTTCTTT | CASSLNRGVPEAFF
TRBJ2-1 | . | . | TRBV29-1 | TGCAGCGCCGGGACCTCCTTCGGAGTTGGGGGCAATGAGCAGTTCTTC | CSAGTSFGVGGNEQFF
TRBJ1-2 | . | . | TRBV6-5 | TGTGCCAGCAGTTCCCCCCCAGTCGACTATGGCTACACCTTC | CASSSPPVDYGYTF
TRBJ2-1 | . | . | TRBV5-4 | TGTGCCAGCAGCTTGGGTAGCGAGTACTCCTACAATGAGCAGTTCTTC | CASSLGSEYSYNEQFF
TRBJ2-2 | . | . | TRBV4-3 | TGCGCCAGCAGCCAAGAAAAACAGGGGAGGGGAACCGGGGAGCTGTTTTTT | CASSQEKQGRGTGELFF
TRBJ1-4 | . | TRBD1 | TRBV2 | TGTGCCAGCAGTGTTCACGGGACAGAGAGCGAAAAACTGTTTTTT | CASSVHGTESEKLFF
TRBJ1-4 | . | . | TRBV11-2 | TGTGCCAGCAGCTTAGGGGCAACTAATGAAAAACTGTTTTTT | CASSLGATNEKLFF
TRBJ2-2 | once | . | TRBV2 | TGTGCCAGCAGTGAAGGGCGGGCTTCAGGATTGAACACCGGGGAGCTGTTTTTT | CASSEGRASGLNTGELFF
TRBJ1-1 | once | . | TRBV5-4 | TGTGCCAGCAGCCCGCGGCGTGGGGAGAACACTGAAGCTTTCTTT | CASSPRRGENTEAFF
TRBJ2-6 | . | . | TRBV10-1 | TGCGCCAGCAGTGACAACTCTGGGGCCAACGTCCTGACTTTC | CASSDNSGANVLTF
TRBJ2-3 | . | . | TRBV7-9 | TGTGCCAGCAGCTCGGTGGCCCGGGATACGCAGTATTTT | CASSSVARDTQYF
TRBJ2-2 | . | TRBD2 | TRBV19 | TGTGCCAGTACCGGACTAGCATACACCGGGGAGCTGTTTTTT | CASTGLAYTGELFF
TRBJ2-5 | . | . | TRBV28 | TGTGCCAGCAGTTTACCCTCCAACTCCTGGGAGACCCAGTACTTC | CASSLPSNSWETQYF
TRBJ2-5 | . | TRBD1 | TRBV5-1 | TGCGCCAGCAGCTTGGCTTTCGGCAGGGGGAACCAAGAGACCCAGTACTTC | CASSLAFGRGNQETQYF
TRBJ2-1 | . | TRBD2 | TRBV4-2 | TGTGCCAGCAGCCAAAGACTACTAGCGGAATCCTACAATGAGCAGTTCTTC | CASSQRLLAESYNEQFF
TRBJ1-2 | . | TRBD1 | TRBV28 | TGTGCCAGCATCCAAAGGACAGGTTTTAACTATGGCTACACCTTC | CASIQRTGFNYGYTF
TRBJ1-1 | . | . | TRBV15 | TGTGCCACCAGCAGAGTGGGTATGAACACTGAAGCTTTCTTT | CATSRVGMNTEAFF
TRBJ1-1 | once | . | TRBV9 | TGTGCCAGCAGCAGCCACGGGTCTCTGAACACTGAAGCTTTCTTT | CASSSHGSLNTEAFF
TRBJ2-7 | . | . | TRBV7-2 | TGTGCCAGCAGCTCCCCGCCGGGCGAGCAGTACTTC | CASSSPPGEQYF
TRBJ2-1 | . | TRBD1 | TRBV29-1 | TGCAGCGCCCGGGACAGGGAGGCCTACAATGAGCAGTTCTTC | CSARDREAYNEQFF
TRBJ1-2 | . | . | TRBV10-3 | TGTGCCATCAGTGACAGTACTAACTATGGCTACACCTTC | CAISDSTNYGYTF
TRBJ2-1 | . | . | TRBV7-2 | TGTGCCAGCAGCTTATTTCGCGGGGCGGGAGAGCAGTTCTTC | CASSLFRGAGEQFF
TRBJ2-1 | . | TRBD1 | TRBV2 | TGTGCCAGCCGGACAGGGGCAGGGTCGGGCGAGCAGTTCTTC | CASRTGAGSGEQFF
TRBJ2-7 | . | TRBD1 | TRBV7-9 | TGTGCCAGCACCCCTGGAACAGGGGGTTATGAGCAGTACTTC | CASTPGTGGYEQYF
TRBJ2-1 | . | TRBD2 | TRBV29-1 | TGCAGCGTTGAAGTAGGGACAGCGGGAGGCTACAATGAGCAGTTCTTC | CSVEVGTAGGYNEQFF
TRBJ1-2 | . | . | TRBV4-3 | TGCGCCAGCAGCCAAGATTACGCAGCTAACTATGGCTACACCTTC | CASSQDYAANYGYTF
TRBJ1-1 | . | TRBD1 | TRBV28 | TGTGCCAGCAGTTCCCGAAGACAGGGAGTGAACACTGAAGCTTTCTTT | CASSSRRQGVNTEAFF
TRBJ1-1 | once | . | TRBV5-8 | TGTGCCAGCAGCTTGGGATCCAGGGACACTGAAGCTTTCTTT | CASSLGSRDTEAFF
TRBJ2-1 | . | . | TRBV28 | TGTGCCAGCGGGAGGCCCCACAATGAGCAGTTCTTC | CASGRPHNEQFF
TRBJ2-2 | . | TRBD2 | TRBV6-1 | TGTGCCAGCTTGCGGGAGGGCACCGGGGAGCTGTTTTTT | CASLREGTGELFF
TRBJ1-5 | . | . | TRBV11-3 | TGTGCCAGCAGCTTAGGGGGGGAGATTAGCAATCAGCCCCAGCATTTT | CASSLGGEISNQPQHF
TRBJ1-2 | once | . | TRBV23-1 | TGCGCCAGCAGTCGCCCGGTAATGCGGTCTTCAAACTATGGCTACACCTTC | CASSRPVMRSSNYGYTF
TRBJ2-1 | . | TRBD2 | TRBV7-9 | TGTGCCAGCAGCTTAGGGACTAGCGGGAGGGTCGGTGAGCAGTTCTTC | CASSLGTSGRVGEQFF
TRBJ2-7 | . | . | TRBV10-3 | TGTGCCATCAGTGAGTGGACGGGGCAGGAGGAGGAGCAGTACTTC | CAISEWTGQEEEQYF
TRBJ1-2 | . | TRBD1 | TRBV9 | TGTGCCAGCAGCGAGGTTTCCGGGACAGCATTCTATGGCTACACCTTC | CASSEVSGTAFYGYTF
TRBJ2-1 | . | TRBD2 | TRBV10-2 | TGCGCTACCGCCGGTCAGCGGGAGGGGGATGAGCAGTTCTTC | CATAGQREGDEQFF
TRBJ2-2 | . | . | TRBV2 | TGTGCCAGCAGCTGGCGCCAACAAAGCACCGGGGAGCTGTTTTTT | CASSWRQQSTGELFF
TRBJ2-5 | . | TRBD2 | TRBV9 | TGTGCCAGCAGCGCGGGGACTAGCGCCTTGCCGGAGACCCAGTACTTC | CASSAGTSALPETQYF
TRBJ2-2 | once | . | TRBV9 | TGTGCCAGCAGCGTATTACCGGGACAGAACACCGGGGAGCTGTTTTTT | CASSVLPGQNTGELFF
TRBJ2-1 | . | . | TRBV15 | TGTGCCACCAGTCGGGAGCTCGTTCCCTCCTACAATGAGCAGTTCTTC | CATSRELVPSYNEQFF
TRBJ2-5 | once | TRBD1 | TRBV10-3 | TGTGCCATCAGTGAGGGACAGGGGGAGACCCAGTACTTC | CAISEGQGETQYF
TRBJ1-5 | . | . | TRBV28 | TGTGCCAGCAGTTTATTGGGGAGCCGGGATCAGCCCCAGCATTTT | CASSLLGSRDQPQHF